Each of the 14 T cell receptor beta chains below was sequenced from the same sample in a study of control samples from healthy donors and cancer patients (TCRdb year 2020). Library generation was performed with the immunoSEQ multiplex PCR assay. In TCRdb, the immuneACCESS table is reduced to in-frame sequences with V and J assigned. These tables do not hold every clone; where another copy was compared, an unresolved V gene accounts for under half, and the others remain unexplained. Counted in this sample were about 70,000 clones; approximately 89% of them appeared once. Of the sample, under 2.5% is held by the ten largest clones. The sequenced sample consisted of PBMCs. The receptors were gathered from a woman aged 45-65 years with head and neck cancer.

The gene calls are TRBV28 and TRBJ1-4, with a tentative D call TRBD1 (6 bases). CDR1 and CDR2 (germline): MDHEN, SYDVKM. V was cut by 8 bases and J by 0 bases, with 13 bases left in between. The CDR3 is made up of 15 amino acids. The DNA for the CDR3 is TGTGCCAGCGGAGCGGGGGCTACAACTAATGAAAAACTGTTTTTT. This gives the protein CASGAGATTNEKLFF.

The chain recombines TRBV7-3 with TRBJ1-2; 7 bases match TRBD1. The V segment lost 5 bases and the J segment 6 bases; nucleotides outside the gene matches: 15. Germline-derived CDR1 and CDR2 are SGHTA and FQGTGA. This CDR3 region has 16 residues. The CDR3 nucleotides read TGTGCCAGCAGCCCCCGTACAGGGGTCGTTTCGCATGGCTACACCTTC. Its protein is CASSPRTGVVSHGYTF.

The CDR3 sequence: CASGGSGDTGELFF. As DNA, the CDR3 is TGTGCCAGCGGGGGATCTGGGGACACCGGGGAGCTGTTTTTT. The chain couples TRBV19 to TRBJ2-2; weak D call: TRBD2 (6 bases). The ends were cut back, 9 bases at V and 3 bases at J, with 14 bases in the middle. This CDR3 has 14 amino acids. In germline, CDR1 is LNHDA, CDR2 SQIVND (reference sequence).

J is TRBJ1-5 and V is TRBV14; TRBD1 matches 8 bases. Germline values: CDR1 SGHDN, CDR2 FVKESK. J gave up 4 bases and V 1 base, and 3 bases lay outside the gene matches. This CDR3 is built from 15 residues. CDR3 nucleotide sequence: TGTGCCAGCAGCCAAGGACAGGGGCCGAATCAGCCCCAGCATTTT. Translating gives CASSQGQGPNQPQHF.

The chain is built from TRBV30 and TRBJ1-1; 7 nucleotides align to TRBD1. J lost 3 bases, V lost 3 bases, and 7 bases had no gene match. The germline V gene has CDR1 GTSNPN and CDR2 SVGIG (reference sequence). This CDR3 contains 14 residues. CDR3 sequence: CAWRGDRADTEAFF. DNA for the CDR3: TGTGCCTGGAGGGGCGACAGGGCGGACACTGAAGCTTTCTTT.

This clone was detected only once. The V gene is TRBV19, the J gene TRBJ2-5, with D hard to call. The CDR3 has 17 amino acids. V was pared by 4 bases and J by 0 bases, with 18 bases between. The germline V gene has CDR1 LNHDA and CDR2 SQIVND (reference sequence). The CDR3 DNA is TGTGCCAGTAGTACCCTTCTGAGTCAGATCAACCAAGAGACCCAGTACTTC. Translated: CASSTLLSQINQETQYF.

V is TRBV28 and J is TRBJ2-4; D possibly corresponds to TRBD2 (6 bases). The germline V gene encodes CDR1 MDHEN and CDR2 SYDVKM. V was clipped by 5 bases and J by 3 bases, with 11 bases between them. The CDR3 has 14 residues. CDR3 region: CASSGRRGKNIQYF. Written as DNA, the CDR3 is TGTGCCAGCAGTGGTCGGAGGGGCAAAAACATTCAGTACTTC.

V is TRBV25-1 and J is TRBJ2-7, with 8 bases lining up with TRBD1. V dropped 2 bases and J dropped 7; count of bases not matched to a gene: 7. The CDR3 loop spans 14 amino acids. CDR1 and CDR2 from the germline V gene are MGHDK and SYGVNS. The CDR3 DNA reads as TGTGCCAGCAGTGAAACAGGGGGGTCGTTTGAGCAGTACTTC. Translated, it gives CASSETGGSFEQYF.

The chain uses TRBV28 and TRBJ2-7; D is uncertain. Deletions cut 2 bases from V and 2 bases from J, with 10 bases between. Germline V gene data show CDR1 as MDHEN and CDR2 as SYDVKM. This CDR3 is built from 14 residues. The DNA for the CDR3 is TGTGCCAGCAGTTTAAAGGGATCCGCCTACGAGCAGTACTTC. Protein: CASSLKGSAYEQYF.

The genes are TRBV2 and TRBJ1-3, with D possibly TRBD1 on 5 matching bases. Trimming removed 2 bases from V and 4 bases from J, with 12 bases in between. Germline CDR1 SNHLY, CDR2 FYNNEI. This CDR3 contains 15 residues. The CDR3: CASSETGPSGNTIYF. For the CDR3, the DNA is TGTGCCAGCAGTGAAACAGGCCCGTCGGGAAACACCATATATTTT.

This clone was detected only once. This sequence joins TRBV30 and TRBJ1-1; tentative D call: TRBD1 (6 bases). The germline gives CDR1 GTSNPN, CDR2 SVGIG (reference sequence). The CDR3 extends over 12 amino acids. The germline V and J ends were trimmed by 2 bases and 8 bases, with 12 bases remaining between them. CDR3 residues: CAWSPGDREAFF. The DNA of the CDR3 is TGTGCCTGGAGTCCAGGGGATAGGGAAGCTTTCTTT.

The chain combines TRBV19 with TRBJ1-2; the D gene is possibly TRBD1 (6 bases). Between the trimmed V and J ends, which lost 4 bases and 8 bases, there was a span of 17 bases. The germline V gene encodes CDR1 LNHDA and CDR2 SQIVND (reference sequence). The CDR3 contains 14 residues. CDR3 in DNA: TGTGCCAGTAGTACTCTAAACAGGGTTCGGGGCTACACCTTC. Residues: CASSTLNRVRGYTF.

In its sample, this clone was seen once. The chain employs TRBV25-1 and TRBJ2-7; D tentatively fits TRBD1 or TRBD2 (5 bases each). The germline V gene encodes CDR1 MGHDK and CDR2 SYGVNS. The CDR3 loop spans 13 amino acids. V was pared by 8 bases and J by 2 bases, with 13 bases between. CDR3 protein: CASRSGPAYEQYF. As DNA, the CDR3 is TGTGCCAGCCGCTCGGGACCAGCCTACGAGCAGTACTTC.

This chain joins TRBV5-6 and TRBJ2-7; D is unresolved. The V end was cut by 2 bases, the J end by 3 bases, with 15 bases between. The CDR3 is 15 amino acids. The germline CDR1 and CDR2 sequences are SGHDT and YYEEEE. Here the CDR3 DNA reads TGTGCCAGCAGCTTACCGAGTCCAGGTGGCTACGAGCAGTACTTC. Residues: CASSLPSPGGYEQYF. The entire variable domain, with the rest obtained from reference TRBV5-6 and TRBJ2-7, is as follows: DAGVTQSPTHLIKTRGQQVTLRCSPKSGHDTVSWYQQALGQGPQFIFQYYEEEERQRGNFPDRFSGHQFPNYSSELNVNALLLGDSALYLCASSLPSPGGYEQYFGPGTRLTVT.